This T cell receptor beta chain was sequenced during a study of T cells in Graves' hyperthyroidism and ophthalmopathy. Study results and caveats: Most clonotypes expanded in thyroid above 0.001 were likewise present in blood.

V lost 2 bases and J lost 2, with 7 bases in between. CDR1 is MNHEY, CDR2 SVGAGI, per germline. The CDR3 sequence is 15 residues long. Amplification of TCR beta CDR3 regions was performed using RNA transcripts as template. HTBI primers were the set used in a first-round RT-PCR of the TCR CDR3. TCRdb re-called the multiplex PCR reads with MiXCR, one entry per CDR3 protein. The sample has about 840,000 distinct CDR3 sequences; roughly 37% are singletons. This clonotype was observed a handful of times. The antigen is not known. The V gene is TRBV6-5, the J gene TRBJ2-6; weak D call: TRBD1 (5 bases). The sequence was collected from a man between 18 and 29 years old with Graves' hyperthyroidism. The sequenced material came from blood. The CDR3 nucleotides read TGTGCCAGCAGTTACCCCAGGGCTGGGGCCAACGTCCTGACTTTC. Protein: CASSYPRAGANVLTF.